These 30 T cell receptor beta chains came from one sample sequenced in a study of shared clonotypes between healthy human individuals. Sequencing was performed with immunoSEQ multiplex PCR; in TCRdb, only in-frame clones are kept and a portion is missing. The sample has some 2,000,000 clones; more than 90% are singletons. Source material: naive CD4+ T cells sorted from blood. This sample's subset: CD45RA+ positively selected. Receptors originate from a man in his late teens or twenties in good health.

The V and J genes are TRBV5-1 and TRBJ1-2, with unresolved D. Trimming pared 2 bases from V and 4 bases from J, leaving 6 bases between. The CDR3 sequence is 12 residues long. The germline V gene encodes CDR1 SGHRS and CDR2 YFSETQ. The CDR3 DNA reads as TGCGCCAGCAGCTTCGACGGCTATGGCTACACCTTC. Translation gives CASSFDGYGYTF.

This chain links TRBV11-2 with TRBJ2-5; D is undetermined. Trimming cost V 0 bases and J 2 bases, with 16 bases left between them. Germline V gives CDR1 SGHAT, CDR2 FQNNGV. The CDR3 totals 17 residues. Written as DNA, the CDR3 is TGTGCCAGCAGCTTAGAATTACTACCTTTTGGGCAAGAGACCCAGTACTTC. As protein: CASSLELLPFGQETQYF.

The V call is TRBV7-8, the J call TRBJ2-7, with 7 bases matching TRBD2. V shed 6 bases, J shed 4 bases, and the junction held 6 bases outside the gene matches. This CDR3 comprises 13 residues. Per the germline V gene, CDR1 is SGHVS and CDR2 is FQNEAQ. The CDR3 DNA reads as TGTGCCAGCAGTGTCGGGGGGAGGTACGAGCAGTACTTC. Translated, it gives CASSVGGRYEQYF.

A note on this clone: The same CDR3 also results from other DNA sequences found in this sample. This chain connects TRBV11-2 to TRBJ2-3; TRBD2 aligns across 9 bases. Germline CDR1 and CDR2: SGHAT and FQNNGV. The CDR3 covers 15 residues. Trimming removed 3 bases from V and 1 base from J; junction bases left unmatched: 2. The CDR3 protein is CASSFLAGGTDTQYF. CDR3 sequence (DNA): TGTGCCAGCAGCTTTTTAGCGGGGGGCACAGATACGCAGTATTTT.

This chain joins TRBV30 and TRBJ2-1; TRBD2 agrees at 10 bases. Losses at the gene ends were 5 bases for V and 6 bases for J; bases not matched to a gene: 4. The CDR3 runs 13 residues. Per germline, CDR1 GTSNPN and CDR2 SVGIG (reference sequence). This CDR3 is CAWSSGRSNEQFF. In DNA, the CDR3 is TGTGCCTGGTCTAGCGGGAGAAGCAATGAGCAGTTCTTC.

In DNA, the CDR3 is TGTGCCACCAGCAGAGATCTATCAGGGGGCCTCGGAAACATTCAGTACTTC. Translation: CATSRDLSGGLGNIQYF. The chain carries TRBV15 and TRBJ2-4, with 8 bases matching TRBD1. V was clipped by 0 bases and J by 6 bases; unmatched bases: 10. CDR3 length: 17 residues. Germline CDR1 and CDR2: LNHNV and YYDKDF (reference sequence).

The chain links TRBV30 to TRBJ1-5, with 8 bases lining up with TRBD1. CDR3 length: 15 residues. Per the germline V gene, CDR1 is GTSNPN and CDR2 is SVGIG (reference sequence). With 2 bases clipped from V and 7 bases from J, the junction kept 10 bases outside the gene matches. The CDR3: CAWSSGQGARQPQHF. CDR3 coding DNA: TGTGCCTGGAGTTCTGGGCAGGGGGCTAGACAGCCCCAGCATTTT.

The chain links TRBV29-1 to TRBJ2-3; tentative D call: TRBD2 (6 bases). With 5 bases removed from V and 1 base from J, the gap between germline ends came to 10 bases. From germline, CDR1 is SQVTM and CDR2 ANQGSEA. The CDR3 is made up of 13 amino acids. CDR3 in amino acids: CSVTGVGTDTQYF. The DNA of the CDR3 is TGCAGCGTTACGGGAGTGGGCACAGATACGCAGTATTTT.

The V call is TRBV29-1, the J call TRBJ2-1, with D unresolved. The CDR3 extends over 12 amino acids. Trimming left V 5 bases short and J 4 bases short, with 9 bases between. Per the germline V gene, CDR1 is SQVTM and CDR2 is ANQGSEA. CDR3 sequence (DNA): TGCAGCGTTAGGGCCGAATACAATGAGCAGTTCTTC. Its translation: CSVRAEYNEQFF.

The V gene is TRBV30, the J gene TRBJ1-2, with D possibly TRBD1 on 6 matching bases. CDR3 length: 13 amino acids. Germline CDR1 is GTSNPN and CDR2 is SVGIG (reference sequence). Trimming removed 2 bases at V and 6 bases at J, with 13 bases between. CDR3 region: CAWSKGVLDGYTF. CDR3 in DNA: TGTGCCTGGAGTAAGGGGGTTCTCGATGGCTACACCTTC.

The chain uses TRBV29-1 and TRBJ1-2; D is ambiguous. The CDR3 covers 12 residues. From germline, CDR1 is SQVTM and CDR2 ANQGSEA. V was shortened by 2 bases and J by 8 bases, with 12 bases between the two germline ends. CDR3 protein: CSVENLSRGYTF. The CDR3 DNA is TGCAGCGTTGAAAACTTATCGAGGGGCTACACCTTC.

This clone was seen a single time. The chain has TRBV2 and TRBJ2-2; D may be TRBD1 (6 bases). Germline-derived CDR1 and CDR2 are SNHLY and FYNNEI. The CDR3 length is 15 residues. V lost 6 bases, J lost 3 bases, and 14 bases lay in between. CDR3 amino acids: CASRMGAGYTGELFF. CDR3 coding DNA: TGTGCCAGCAGGATGGGGGCAGGGTACACCGGGGAGCTGTTTTTT.

CDR3: CASRSTSGREGDEQFF. The CDR3 region has the DNA TGTGCCAGCAGGAGTACTAGCGGGAGGGAGGGCGATGAGCAGTTCTTC. V is TRBV7-9 and J is TRBJ2-1, with 13 bases identical to TRBD2. The CDR3 is 16 amino acids. Germline-derived CDR1 and CDR2 are SEHNR and FQNEAQ (reference sequence). After removal of 6 bases from V and 8 bases from J, the junction contained 10 bases not matched to a gene. Combining the CDR3 with reference TRBV7-9 and TRBJ2-1 gives the whole variable domain DTGVSQNPRHKITKRGQNVTFRCDPISEHNRLYWYRQTLGQGPEFLTYFQNEAQLEKSRLLSDRFSAERPKGSFSTLEIQRTEQGDSAMYLCASRSTSGREGDEQFFGPGTRLTVL.

This chain joins TRBV11-2 and TRBJ2-5; 11 nucleotides align to TRBD2. The germline V gene encodes CDR1 SGHAT and CDR2 FQNNGV. With 0 bases clipped from V and 5 bases from J, the junction kept 11 bases outside the gene matches. This CDR3 has 18 amino acids. CDR3 DNA: TGTGCCAGCAGCTTAGATCCACCTAGCGGGGGGATTCGGGAGACCCAGTACTTC. This gives the protein CASSLDPPSGGIRETQYF.

The CDR3 sequence is CASSHQSGAEAFF. In DNA form, the CDR3 reads TGTGCCAGCAGCCACCAGTCAGGGGCTGAAGCTTTCTTT. The V and J genes are TRBV5-5 and TRBJ1-1, with D possibly matching TRBD1 (6 bases). Germline assignment: CDR1 SGHKS and CDR2 YYEKEE (reference sequence). The CDR3 sequence is 13 residues long. Trimming removed 4 bases from V and 6 bases from J, with 13 bases in between. The full variable domain, rest sourced from reference TRBV5-5 and TRBJ1-1, is DAGVTQSPTHLIKTRGQQVTLRCSPISGHKSVSWYQQVLGQGPQFIFQYYEKEERGRGNFPDRFSARQFPNYSSELNVNALLLGDSALYLCASSHQSGAEAFFGQGTRLTVV.

J is TRBJ2-3 and V is TRBV10-1; either TRBD1 or TRBD2 may supply D (5 bases each). The CDR3 contains 17 residues. V lost 0 bases and J 2 bases, leaving 15 bases between the germline ends. The V gene's germline CDR1 is WNHNN and CDR2 SYGVQD (reference sequence). CDR3 loop: CASSESPGRPSTDTQYF. The CDR3 region has the DNA TGCGCCAGCAGTGAGTCTCCGGGACGTCCTTCCACAGATACGCAGTATTTT.

This chain connects TRBV6-6 to TRBJ2-1, with unresolved D. Germline V gives CDR1 MNHNY, CDR2 SVGAGI (reference sequence). There are 10 residues in the CDR3. V was pared by 4 bases and J by 10 bases, with 5 bases between. CDR3 loop: CASSLKEQFF. Here the CDR3 DNA reads TGTGCCAGCAGTTTAAAAGAGCAGTTCTTC.

The chain carries TRBV6-1 and TRBJ1-5; 7 bases match TRBD1. The CDR3 sequence is 13 residues long. J gave up 7 bases and V 6 bases, and 6 bases lay outside the gene matches. Germline V lookup: CDR1 MNHNS, CDR2 SASEGT. The CDR3 DNA reads as TGTGCCAGCAGAACGACAGGGCCCCAGCCCCAGCATTTT. It encodes CASRTTGPQPQHF.

This clone has just one count. The same CDR3 can be traced to other DNA sequences in this sample. The chain is built from TRBV5-1 and TRBJ1-1; 9 bases line up with TRBD1. Germline V gene data show CDR1 as SGHRS and CDR2 as YFSETQ. The CDR3 contains 15 residues. Unmatched junction bases numbered 4, after V lost 2 bases and J lost 2 bases. Written as DNA, the CDR3 is TGCGCCAGCAGCTTAATGGGACAGGGAAACACTGAAGCTTTCTTT. Translation gives CASSLMGQGNTEAFF.

The rearrangement joins TRBV10-3 to TRBJ2-2; D is possibly TRBD1 (5 bases). Germline assignment: CDR1 ENHRY and CDR2 SYGVKD. The CDR3 contains 16 residues. V was pared by 10 bases and J by 6 bases, with 24 bases between. The CDR3 DNA sequence: TGTGCCACACAGGCTCCGGTCTTCACCCAAGCCGGGGAGCTGTTTTTT. Protein sequence: CATQAPVFTQAGELFF.

Comments on this clone: This CDR3 is also generated by other DNA sequences in the sample. V is TRBV10-3 and J is TRBJ1-2; a possible D gene is TRBD1 (5 bases). CDR3 length: 11 amino acids. Trimming pared 2 bases from V and 7 bases from J, leaving 5 bases between. Germline V gives CDR1 ENHRY, CDR2 SYGVKD. The CDR3 region is CAISEGTGYTF. The CDR3, as DNA: TGTGCCATCAGTGAGGGGACTGGCTACACCTTC.

The CDR3 reads CASSRRVGSGTEAFF. DNA of the CDR3: TGTGCCAGCAGCCGCCGGGTGGGGTCTGGCACTGAAGCTTTCTTT. The V gene is TRBV6-5, the J gene TRBJ1-1; D gene uncertain. The CDR3 extends over 15 amino acids. The germline V gene has CDR1 MNHEY and CDR2 SVGAGI. V lost 6 bases to trimming and J lost 4 bases, with 18 bases between them.

A word on this clone: Additional DNA sequences in this sample encode the identical CDR3. The chain recombines TRBV5-4 with TRBJ2-2; 11 bases map to TRBD2. Germline lookup yields CDR1 SGHNT and CDR2 YYREEE (reference sequence). The CDR3 spans 15 residues. The trim removed 4 bases at V and 2 bases at J, leaving 1 base unmatched. CDR3: CASSLAGGNTGELFF. In DNA, the CDR3 is TGTGCCAGCAGCCTAGCGGGAGGAAACACCGGGGAGCTGTTTTTT.

The chain is built from TRBV6-1 and TRBJ2-7, with 7 nucleotides matching TRBD1. The ends lost 7 bases at V and 2 bases at J; junction bases unmatched: 5. Germline V lookup: CDR1 MNHNS, CDR2 SASEGT. This CDR3 is built from 13 residues. The CDR3 DNA sequence: TGTGCCAGCAAGGGACAGTTTACCTACGAGCAGTACTTC. As protein: CASKGQFTYEQYF.

This clone was found once. The V gene is TRBV19, the J gene TRBJ1-6; D is possibly TRBD1 (5 bases). The CDR3 extends over 13 amino acids. Germline assignment: CDR1 LNHDA and CDR2 SQIVND (reference sequence). Trimming removed 6 bases from V and 15 bases from J, with 18 bases in between. The CDR3 nucleotides read TGTGCCAGTAGCTGGACAAAGGGGATGGGCCTCCACTTT. Protein sequence: CASSWTKGMGLHF.

This chain joins TRBV2 and TRBJ2-1; D possibly corresponds to TRBD1 (5 bases). Germline V gene data show CDR1 as SNHLY and CDR2 as FYNNEI. V was trimmed by 5 bases and J by 3 bases, leaving 8 bases between them. The CDR3 is made up of 13 amino acids. CDR3 in amino acids: CASSTGRYNEQFF. The CDR3 DNA sequence: TGTGCCAGCAGTACAGGACGCTACAATGAGCAGTTCTTC.

V usage is TRBV5-1 and J usage is TRBJ2-6; 7 bases agree with TRBD1. This CDR3 comprises 21 residues. Germline values: CDR1 SGHRS, CDR2 YFSETQ. V was pared by 0 bases and J by 0 bases, with 15 bases of the junction left unmatched. The CDR3 region has the DNA TGCGCCAGCAGCTTGGAATCCACAGGGGTGGTCGTTCGCTCTGGGGCCAACGTCCTGACTTTC. It translates to CASSLESTGVVVRSGANVLTF.

This sequence joins TRBV5-6 and TRBJ2-7; D is ambiguous. The CDR3 extends over 15 amino acids. Per the germline V gene, CDR1 is SGHDT and CDR2 is YYEEEE. V lost 4 bases, J lost 3 bases, and 17 bases lay in between. The CDR3 spells CASSPPKGSHYEQYF. The CDR3 region has the DNA TGTGCCAGCAGCCCACCTAAGGGTTCCCACTACGAGCAGTACTTC.

This chain connects TRBV5-4 to TRBJ2-3; 12 positions match TRBD2. The V segment lost 5 bases and the J segment 2 bases; nucleotides outside the gene matches: 12. Germline lookup yields CDR1 SGHNT and CDR2 YYREEE (reference sequence). CDR3 length equals 18 residues. Written as DNA, the CDR3 is TGTGCCAGCAGTCGAGTGACTAGCGGGGGCCCCGTCACAGATACGCAGTATTTT. This translates into CASSRVTSGGPVTDTQYF.

This chain links TRBV19 with TRBJ2-7; D is ambiguous. The germline V and J ends were trimmed by 7 bases and 0 bases, with 10 bases remaining between them. The CDR3 extends over 13 amino acids. Germline CDR1 and CDR2: LNHDA and SQIVND (reference sequence). The CDR3 spells CASKGPASYEQYF. The DNA of the CDR3 is TGTGCCAGTAAAGGTCCAGCCTCCTACGAGCAGTACTTC.